The entry that follows covers one TCR beta chain sequence. V lost 3 bases and J 5 bases, leaving 11 bases between the germline ends. Germline assignment: CDR1 SGDLS and CDR2 YYNGEE. The CDR3 runs 13 residues. These data belong to a study of T cells after somatic rescue of genetic block. TCRdb's copy holds only in-frame clones and misses some; the assay was immunoSEQ multiplex PCR. The sample holds 45,000 to 70,000 clones, roughly 96% seen once. The sample consisted of peripheral blood mononuclear cells (PBMCs). This clonotype originated in a child younger than two. The chain links TRBV9 to TRBJ2-5, with D unclear. CDR3 sequence: CASSGPGRETQYF. In nucleotides, the CDR3 is TGTGCCAGCAGCGGCCCAGGAAGGGAGACCCAGTACTTC.